What follows are 27 T cell receptor beta chains derived from one specimen sequenced in a study of blood T cells in healthy people across ages. It was with a sample-barcoded 5' primer and a J-beta primer mix that a second PCR of roughly 7 to 12 cycles was run. In TCRdb, the 5' RACE reads were re-called with MiXCR into one record per CDR3 protein. This sample has hundreds of thousands of distinct CDR3 sequences, with 40% to 50% found just once. Sequencing was carried out using blood. Receptors originate from a man older than 75 in good health.

This clonotype was found a few times. J is TRBJ2-7 and V is TRBV10-2; 12 nucleotides agree with TRBD1. This CDR3 contains 15 residues. Per the germline V gene, CDR1 is WSHSY and CDR2 is SAAADI. The J segment lost 6 bases and the V segment lost 6 bases, leaving 9 bases of the junction unmatched. Here the CDR3 DNA reads TGCGCCAGCAGGGCCGGGACAGGGGGCGATTTCGAGCAGTACTTC. Its protein is CASRAGTGGDFEQYF.

CDR3 loop: CASSQDFTGLRNEQFF. The DNA of the CDR3 is TGTGCCAGCAGCCAAGATTTTACAGGGCTAAGGAATGAGCAGTTCTTC. The V gene is TRBV4-2, the J gene TRBJ2-1; D might be TRBD1 (6 bases). Germline CDR1 LGHNA, CDR2 YNFKEQ. V gave up 0 bases and J gave up 7 bases, with 16 bases separating them. The CDR3 contains 16 residues.

This clonotype was observed a few times. CDR3 residues: CASSYASGQETQYF. CDR3 coding DNA: TGTGCCAGCAGTTACGCTAGCGGCCAAGAGACCCAGTACTTC. This rearrangement joins TRBV6-2 or TRBV6-3 to TRBJ2-5; 7 bases align to TRBD2. The CDR3 length is 14 residues. Germline V gives CDR1 MNHEY, CDR2 SVGEGT. Trimming removed 2 bases from V and 1 base from J; junction bases left unmatched: 1.

J is TRBJ2-3 and V is TRBV12-3 or TRBV12-4, with D possibly called TRBD1 or TRBD2 (7 bases each). The CDR3 contains 16 residues. V lost 5 bases to trimming and J lost 5 bases, with 20 bases between them. CDR3 bases: TGTGCCAGCAGTCCTACTAGCAGGGGGGGCGGAGATACGCAGTATTTT. The encoded protein is CASSPTSRGGGDTQYF.

This clonotype has only a few counts. The rearrangement joins TRBV14 to TRBJ2-3; 8 nucleotides match TRBD1. Germline V gives CDR1 SGHDN, CDR2 FVKESK. The CDR3 contains 14 residues. Unmatched junction bases numbered 1, after V lost 0 bases and J lost 5 bases. DNA for the CDR3: TGTGCCAGCAGCCAAGACAGGGGGCAAGATACGCAGTATTTT. Translated, it gives CASSQDRGQDTQYF.

The V and J genes are TRBV20-1 and TRBJ2-1; D possibly corresponds to TRBD2 (7 bases). The CDR3 extends over 15 amino acids. Germline V gene data show CDR1 as DFQATT and CDR2 as SNEGSKA (reference sequence). The V end was cut by 0 bases, the J end by 8 bases, with 17 bases between. The CDR3 loop is CSARDRTRGGDEQFF. The CDR3 nucleotides are TGCAGTGCTAGAGACCGGACTAGGGGGGGGGATGAGCAGTTCTTC.

This chain links TRBV7-2 with TRBJ2-3, with TRBD1 matching over 7 bases. The V gene end was trimmed by 5 bases and the J gene end by 2 bases; junction bases not matched to a gene: 7. Germline lookup yields CDR1 SGHTA and CDR2 FQGNSA. The CDR3 has 15 amino acids. The CDR3 bases are TGTGCCAGCAGCCGACAGGGTTCTTTCACAGATACGCAGTATTTT. This gives the protein CASSRQGSFTDTQYF.

This clonotype appeared a few times. This CDR3 reads CASNLGQRTSTDTQYF. DNA for the CDR3: TGTGCCAGCAACCTGGGACAGCGCACTAGCACAGATACGCAGTATTTT. The chain links TRBV12-3 or TRBV12-4 to TRBJ2-3, with 7 bases fitting TRBD1. The CDR3 is 16 residues long. V trimming: 7 bases; J trimming: 0 bases; junction bases outside the gene matches: 10.

This chain uses TRBV14 with TRBJ2-1, with D perhaps TRBD1 or TRBD2 (5 bases each). Judging by the DNA end, TRBJ2-7 fits better; the J call may be wrong. From germline, CDR1 is SGHDN and CDR2 FVKESK. The CDR3 has 16 residues. CDR3 residues: CASSRQTGPGYNEQYF. The CDR3, as DNA: TGTGCCAGCAGCCGACAGACGGGACCAGGCTACAATGAGCAGTACTTC.

This rearrangement joins TRBV6-5 to TRBJ1-5, with unresolved D. This CDR3 region has 13 residues. Germline V gene lookup returns CDR1 MNHEY and CDR2 SVGAGI. V was shortened by 8 bases and J by 4 bases, with 12 bases between the two germline ends. The CDR3 nucleotides are TGTGCCAGCGGACGGGAGACAAATCAGCCCCAGCATTTT. Its protein is CASGRETNQPQHF.

This clonotype turned up a few times. The rearrangement uses TRBV29-1 and TRBJ1-1; possible D gene TRBD1, 6 bases. V lost 8 bases to trimming and J lost 0 bases, with 13 bases between them. Germline assignment: CDR1 SQVTM and CDR2 ANQGSEA. This CDR3 has 13 amino acids. The chain's CDR3 is CSYRGGMNTEAFF. The CDR3 DNA is TGCAGCTATAGGGGGGGGATGAACACTGAAGCTTTCTTT.

The chain combines TRBV9 with TRBJ2-7; D perhaps matches TRBD2 (6 bases). This CDR3 has 16 amino acids. The V and J ends lost 0 bases and 1 base respectively, with 14 bases between them. Germline loops: CDR1 SGDLS, CDR2 YYNGEE. The CDR3 nucleotides read TGTGCCAGCAGCGTAGGTGGGGACTTTTCTTCCTACGAGCAGTACTTC. Its protein product is CASSVGGDFSSYEQYF.

This chain uses TRBV20-1 with TRBJ2-5; 7 bases align to TRBD2. Trimming removed 2 bases from V and 4 bases from J; junction bases left unmatched: 7. The CDR3 extends over 14 amino acids. Per the germline V gene, CDR1 is DFQATT and CDR2 is SNEGSKA (reference sequence). The CDR3 nucleotides are TGCAGTGCTAGAATCCCGACTAGCTTAGAGACCCAGTACTTC. Translating it yields CSARIPTSLETQYF.

This clonotype has at least ten counts. This chain connects TRBV29-1 to TRBJ2-4; D is possibly TRBD2 (5 bases). Germline CDR1 and CDR2: SQVTM and ANQGSEA. This CDR3 region has 12 residues. The V end was cut by 5 bases, the J end by 9 bases, with 14 bases between. The CDR3 is CSVIFPGFIQYF. The CDR3 DNA follows: TGCAGCGTTATTTTCCCGGGATTCATTCAGTACTTC.

The chain uses TRBV29-1 and TRBJ2-1; TRBD2 matches 10 bases. This CDR3 is 12 amino acids long. V was clipped by 5 bases and J by 12 bases; unmatched bases: 7. Germline V gene sequence: CDR1 SQVTM, CDR2 ANQGSEA. CDR3 nucleotide sequence: TGCAGCGTTATAGCGGGGGGCTGTGTGCAGTTCTTC. Translation gives CSVIAGGCVQFF.

The genes are TRBV15 and TRBJ2-1; 11 nucleotides line up with TRBD2. CDR3 length: 15 residues. Germline loops: CDR1 LNHNV, CDR2 YYDKDF (reference sequence). V lost 0 bases, J lost 7 bases, and 2 bases stayed unmatched. CDR3 in amino acids: CATSRELAGENEQFF. DNA of the CDR3: TGTGCCACCAGCAGAGAACTAGCGGGAGAGAATGAGCAGTTCTTC.

The chain uses TRBV7-2 and TRBJ2-7; D remains unclear. The V end was cut by 5 bases, the J end by 2 bases, with 13 bases between. Germline V CDR1 and CDR2: SGHTA, FQGNSA. The CDR3 covers 14 residues. CDR3 sequence: CASSPPRFPYEQYF. The CDR3 nucleotides are TGTGCCAGCAGCCCCCCTCGTTTCCCCTACGAGCAGTACTTC.

This chain joins TRBV12-3 or TRBV12-4 and TRBJ1-5, with a possible D match to TRBD1 (6 bases). This CDR3 comprises 17 residues. V lost 5 bases and J 4 bases, leaving 21 bases between the germline ends. CDR3 amino acids: CASSKWGANWGNQPQHF. The CDR3 DNA reads as TGTGCCAGCAGTAAATGGGGGGCAAACTGGGGGAATCAGCCCCAGCATTTT.

With respect to this clonotype: One base away lies a much larger clone, so this may be a sequencing read error. The V gene is TRBV7-2, the J gene TRBJ2-5; 9 nucleotides line up with TRBD1. V lost 1 base and J lost 11; bases outside the gene matches: 11. CDR3 length equals 15 residues. Germline assignment: CDR1 SGHTA and CDR2 FQGNSA. The chain's CDR3 is CASSLDRTGVNEQYF. CDR3 in DNA: TGTGCCAGCAGCTTAGACAGGACAGGGGTCAATGAGCAGTACTTC.

This clonotype was recorded once. The CDR3 loop reads CSAMSTGTGDFYEQYF. As DNA, the CDR3 is TGCAGCGCCATGAGCACCGGGACGGGAGACTTCTACGAGCAGTACTTC. The V call is TRBV29-1, the J call TRBJ2-7; tentative D call: TRBD2 (6 bases). Germline lookup yields CDR1 SQVTM and CDR2 ANQGSEA. Trimming shortened V by 7 bases and J by 3 bases, and 25 bases separated the two germline ends. The CDR3 is 16 residues long.

In its sample, this clonotype was seen a few times. This sequence joins TRBV7-3 and TRBJ2-7; 7 bases align to TRBD2. The V gene's germline CDR1 is SGHTA and CDR2 FQGTGA. The CDR3 has 14 residues. After removal of 1 base from V and 10 bases from J, the junction contained 10 bases not matched to a gene. The CDR3 spells CASSLNSRGSQQYF. The CDR3 nucleotides are TGTGCCAGCAGCTTAAACTCGCGGGGGTCCCAACAGTACTTC.

The V gene is TRBV25-1, the J gene TRBJ1-2; tentatively, D is TRBD1 (5 bases). Germline assignment: CDR1 MGHDK and CDR2 SYGVNS. Trimming took off 2 bases at V and 4 bases at J, with 11 bases between the two ends. The CDR3 covers 14 residues. The CDR3 DNA sequence: TGTGCCAGCAGTGAAGGGGGAGAAAGCTATGGCTACACCTTC. This encodes CASSEGGESYGYTF.

The chain has TRBV5-1 and TRBJ2-7, with D perhaps matching TRBD2 (6 bases). V dropped 8 bases and J dropped 4 bases, with 16 bases sitting between them. The CDR3 totals 13 residues. CDR1 is SGHRS and CDR2 is YFSETQ in the germline V gene. The DNA of the CDR3 is TGCGCCAGTTCTAGGGACTCAATATACGAGCAGTACTTC. Translated, it gives CASSRDSIYEQYF.

A note on this clonotype: Being one base from a much bigger clone, this may be a read error. The chain combines TRBV29-1 with TRBJ2-1, with D perhaps TRBD2 (6 bases). The V end was cut by 1 base, the J end by 4 bases, with 14 bases between. Germline lookup yields CDR1 SQVTM and CDR2 ANQGSEA. This CDR3 contains 15 residues. The CDR3 sequence: CSVEGTGGAYNEQFF. CDR3 coding DNA: TGCAGCGTTGAAGGGACTGGCGGGGCATACAATGAGCAGTTCTTC.

On this clonotype: A much larger clonotype is one base distant, so this may be a read error. This sequence joins TRBV6-2 or TRBV6-3 and TRBJ2-5; 11 bases are a match to TRBD2. Germline loops: CDR1 MNHEY, CDR2 SVGEGT. This CDR3 comprises 19 residues. The CDR3 nucleotides read TGTGCCAGCAGTTACCCGCTAGCGGGGGGCCCAAACCGGCAAGAGACCCTGTACTTC. Residues: CASSYPLAGGPNRQETLYF.

This clonotype was picked up a small number of times. The rearrangement joins TRBV7-9 to TRBJ2-3; D is unclear. CDR1 is SEHNR and CDR2 is FQNEAQ in the germline V gene (reference sequence). The CDR3 consists of 15 residues. V was clipped by 1 base and J by 0 bases, with 8 bases between them. The CDR3 region is CASSLEPGSTDTQYF. In DNA form, the CDR3 reads TGTGCCAGCAGCTTAGAACCCGGAAGCACAGATACGCAGTATTTT.

The chain carries TRBV7-2 and TRBJ2-1, with 11 positions matching TRBD2. J lost 4 bases, V lost 6 bases, and 8 bases had no gene match. Germline CDR1 is SGHTA and CDR2 is FQGNSA. The CDR3 contains 16 residues. The CDR3 sequence is CASREAGTSGYNEQFF. The CDR3 DNA is TGTGCCAGCAGGGAAGCCGGGACTAGCGGATACAATGAGCAGTTCTTC.